These T cell receptor beta chains were read from a single sample in a study of cytotoxic CD8 clonotypes in ibrutinib-treated CLL. The data were produced by immunoSEQ multiplex PCR, yet TCRdb's version contains in-frame clones alone and is incomplete. The data show roughly 47,000 clones, approximately 50% seen once. The starting material was PBMCs, obtained after 12 months of ibrutinib treatment. The receptors come from a human donor with chronic lymphocytic leukemia. Both conserved end residues are part of each CDR3. The order of the fields is CDR3 length, clone size, D gene, J gene, V gene, CDR3 protein, CDR3 DNA. A D gene is named only where the DNA matches it firmly. Rows may omit the clone size; those that give it use once, few, many or a size class.

13	.	.	TRBJ2-7	TRBV15	CATSRGTSYEQYF	TGTGCCACCAGCAGAGGCACCTCCTACGAGCAGTACTTC
18	.	.	TRBJ2-6	TRBV9	CASSVEGDRPSGANVLTF	TGTGCCAGCAGCGTAGAAGGGGACCGACCCTCTGGGGCCAACGTCCTGACTTTC
17	many	.	TRBJ1-3	TRBV1	CTSSLDMGPSSGNTIYF	TGCACCAGCAGCCTAGACATGGGTCCTAGCTCTGGAAACACCATATATTTT
14	few	TRBD1	TRBJ1-2	TRBV30	CAWSVLRQGHGYTF	TGTGCCTGGAGTGTACTAAGACAGGGGCATGGCTACACCTTC
16	.	.	TRBJ2-2	TRBV7-6	CASSLDPDRSTGELFF	TGTGCCAGCAGCTTAGATCCGGATAGGTCCACCGGGGAGCTGTTTTTT
14	.	TRBD1	TRBJ1-1	TRBV18	CASSPQGGVSEAFF	TGTGCCAGCTCACCCCAGGGGGGCGTGTCTGAAGCTTTCTTT
11	many	.	TRBJ2-7	TRBV9	CASSAGSEQYF	TGTGCCAGCAGCGCCGGGAGCGAGCAGTACTTC
14	.	TRBD1	TRBJ1-1	TRBV19	CASSGGRWNTEAFF	TGTGCCAGTTCAGGGGGCCGATGGAACACTGAAGCTTTCTTT
16	.	.	TRBJ2-2	TRBV7-6	CASSLEAPGAHGELFF	TGTGCCAGCAGCTTAGAGGCGCCAGGGGCCCACGGGGAGCTGTTTTTT
13	.	TRBD2	TRBJ2-1	TRBV7-3	CASSPRLADEQFF	TGTGCCAGCAGCCCCAGACTAGCAGATGAGCAGTTCTTC
13	.	.	TRBJ1-1	TRBV18	CASATDINTEAFF	TGTGCCAGCGCGACAGACATAAACACTGAAGCTTTCTTT
13	.	.	TRBJ2-7	TRBV5-6	CASSLVRGGEQYF	TGTGCCAGCAGCTTGGTTAGGGGAGGCGAGCAGTACTTC
13	.	.	TRBJ1-3	TRBV6-6	CASSRGQGNTIYF	TGTGCCAGCAGCCGCGGACAAGGAAACACCATATATTTT
15	.	.	TRBJ2-6	TRBV27	CASSPDGSGANVLTF	TGTGCCAGCAGTCCCGACGGCTCTGGGGCCAACGTCCTGACTTTC
13	.	TRBD1	TRBJ1-6	TRBV7-2	CASSFQGASPLHF	TGTGCCAGCAGCTTTCAGGGGGCTTCACCCCTCCACTTT
17	.	TRBD2	TRBJ2-1	TRBV18	CASSPWASGNPWDEQFF	TGTGCCAGCTCACCCTGGGCTAGCGGTAATCCCTGGGATGAGCAGTTCTTC
15	.	TRBD1	TRBJ2-7	TRBV7-9	CASRDYQGEGYEQYF	TGTGCCAGCAGGGATTACCAGGGGGAAGGGTACGAGCAGTACTTC
14	.	.	TRBJ1-1	TRBV25-1	CASSESLLLAEAFF	TGTGCCAGCAGTGAATCCTTACTACTCGCTGAAGCTTTCTTT
13	few	.	TRBJ1-6	TRBV30	CAWSIVDDSPLHF	TGTGCCTGGAGTATAGTAGACGATTCACCCCTCCACTTT
14	few	.	TRBJ1-2	TRBV28	CASSFLGGTYGYTF	TGTGCCAGCAGTTTCCTCGGGGGGACGTATGGCTACACCTTC
14	few	.	TRBJ1-2	TRBV13	CASSFNRVAYGYTF	TGTGCCAGCAGCTTTAACAGGGTAGCCTATGGCTACACCTTC
13	.	.	TRBJ2-5	TRBV13	CASQDYREETQYF	TGTGCCAGCCAGGACTACCGAGAAGAGACCCAGTACTTC
16	many	TRBD2	TRBJ2-2	TRBV7-7	CASSFGLAANTGELFF	TGTGCTAGCAGCTTTGGACTAGCGGCGAACACCGGGGAGCTGTTTTTT
15	many	.	TRBJ1-1	TRBV5-1	CASSLLGSSNTEAFF	TGCGCCAGCAGCTTGCTCGGGAGTTCGAACACTGAAGCTTTCTTT
12	few	.	TRBJ2-7	TRBV2	CASKQESVEQYF	TGTGCCAGCAAACAGGAGTCGGTCGAGCAGTACTTC
14	few	.	TRBJ2-7	TRBV6-1	CASSGRGAAYEQYF	TGTGCCAGCAGTGGAAGGGGGGCAGCCTACGAGCAGTACTTC